This TCR beta chain was recovered during a study of chemoradiotherapy in HPV16-positive cancers (dated 2022 in TCRdb). About the full investigation: Using functional T-cell assays on cells from a couple of HPV16-positive patients, the researchers defined candidate HPV-specific T-cell clones and common TCR motifs. The study asked whether T-cell immunity against the HPV oncoproteins E6 and E7 changes during chemoradiotherapy and whether it affects survival. TCR repertoires from some 90 patients with HPV-related cancers were then used to track the candidate HPV-specific TCRs and motifs. What the study reported, not specific to this receptor: The survival association was reported for HPV16-positive patients, and the functional definition of HPV-specific T cells was derived from only a couple of HPV16-positive patients. Expansion of candidate HPV-specific clones and E7-related TCR motifs was observed in the tumor microenvironment during treatment, whereas no such expansion was observed for non-HPV-specific T cells. In HPV16-positive patients, expansion of HPV-responsive T cells during chemoradiotherapy was found to be associated with improved recurrence-free survival.

Receptor libraries were prepared by the immunoSEQ multiplex PCR assay. TCRdb holds this immuneACCESS table with in-frame rearrangements only. Some clones are missing; in checked studies, unresolved V genes explain under half, and the rest has no known cause. Present in this sample are 11,000 or so clones, around 76% of which were seen just once. Of the sample, roughly 2% falls within the top ten clones. Repertoires were sampled repeatedly over the course of chemoradiotherapy so that clonal expansion in the tumor microenvironment could be followed. As for this clone: The antigen it recognizes is unknown. No base quality information exists; no much larger clone differs at one position.

The V and J ends are trimmed by 4 bases and 6 bases, leaving 13 bases between them. The CDR3 starts with the cysteine, ends with the phenylalanine, and has 13 residues. Left in the record is the CDR3 DNA by itself, 39 bases read in frame from the first base. Sequences SQVTM (CDR1) and ANQGSEA (CDR2) are obtained from the germline V gene. The chain is assembled from TRBV29-1 and TRBJ1-5; tentative D gene TRBD1, with 6 bases matching. The origin of this receptor is a human donor with HPV-associated anogenital cancer. The sample was acquired from a patient who underwent chemoradiotherapy. For the CDR3, the sequence is CSVVVRGTQPQHF. Read as DNA, the sequence is TGCAGCGTTGTTGTCAGGGGAACTCAGCCCCAGCATTTT.